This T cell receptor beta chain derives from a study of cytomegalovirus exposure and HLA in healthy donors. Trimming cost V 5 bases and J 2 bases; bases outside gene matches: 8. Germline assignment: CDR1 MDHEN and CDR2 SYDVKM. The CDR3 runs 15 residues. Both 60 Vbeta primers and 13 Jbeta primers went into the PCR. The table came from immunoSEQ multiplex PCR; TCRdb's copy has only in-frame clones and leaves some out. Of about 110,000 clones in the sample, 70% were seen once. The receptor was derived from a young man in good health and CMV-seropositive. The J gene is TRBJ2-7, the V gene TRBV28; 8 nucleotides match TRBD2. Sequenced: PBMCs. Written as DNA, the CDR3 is TGTGCCAGCAGTCTTAGCGGGATGGGTACCTACGAGCAGTACGTC. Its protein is CASSLSGMGTYEQYV.